These 19 T cell receptor beta chains share one sample of origin, sequenced in a study of T-cell reconstitution after alpha-beta-depleted transplantation in children. During its preparation, the TCRbeta library received unique molecular identifiers. Each CDR3 protein gets one entry after TCRdb re-called the PCR reads with MiXCR. The sample contains around 240,000 distinct CDR3 sequences, roughly 8% of which appear only once. Sample: PBMCs, mostly from graft donor cells, taken 180 days after TCRalphabeta/CD19-depleted stem cell transplant. The receptors come from a male patient aged 10-17 years who had a stem cell transplant for acute lymphoblastic leukemia, so the T cells may come from the graft donor.

This clonotype appeared many times. The V gene is TRBV4-2, the J gene TRBJ2-1; 9 bases map to TRBD2. CDR1 LGHNA and CDR2 YNFKEQ come from the germline V gene. Trimming at V came to 1 base and at J to 7 bases, leaving 14 bases not matched to a gene. This CDR3 has 18 amino acids. The CDR3 region has the DNA TGTGCCAGCAGCCAAGGGGGACGGCGGGGGGGCAGAAAAAATGAGCAGTTCTTC. Protein sequence: CASSQGGRRGGRKNEQFF.

This clonotype was recorded at least ten times. The V gene is TRBV5-1, the J gene TRBJ2-7, with 8 nucleotides matching TRBD2. Trimming at V came to 0 bases and at J to 2 bases, leaving 4 bases not matched to a gene. The CDR3 is 15 residues long. The germline gives CDR1 SGHRS, CDR2 YFSETQ. The CDR3 nucleotides are TGCGCCAGCAGCTTGGGACGGGGGGGCACCTACGAGCAGTACTTC. Translating it yields CASSLGRGGTYEQYF.

Points on this clonotype: Its ends do not fully match the called genes, so a read error is possible. The chain recombines TRBV20-1 with TRBJ2-7, with TRBD2 matching 7 bases. CDR3 length: 17 amino acids. The germline gives CDR1 DFQATT, CDR2 SNEGSKA (reference sequence). The CDR3 bases are TGCTGTGCTAGAGATAGTACGGCGGGAGTGGATTTCTACGAGCAGTACTTC. Amino acid sequence: CCARDSTAGVDFYEQYF.

Many counts were recorded for this clonotype. V and J are TRBV6-4 and TRBJ2-1; 11 nucleotides agree with TRBD2. The CDR3 extends over 17 amino acids. Trimming took 11 bases from V and 2 from J; bases not matched to a gene: 14. The germline gives CDR1 MRHNA, CDR2 SNTAGT. For the CDR3, the DNA is TGTGCCTACACCGCAACTAGCGGGAGTTTACCCTACAATGAGCAGTTCTTC. Amino acid sequence: CAYTATSGSLPYNEQFF.

This clonotype was seen ten or more times. The chain employs TRBV4-3 and TRBJ2-7; D is perhaps TRBD2 (5 bases). Germline V lookup: CDR1 LGHNA, CDR2 YSLEER. Trimming cost V 11 bases and J 4 bases, with 18 bases left between them. The CDR3 loop spans 13 amino acids. CDR3 loop: CAEEADGAYEQYF. Written as DNA, the CDR3 is TGCGCCGAGGAGGCGGACGGTGCATACGAGCAGTACTTC.

In this sample, this clonotype turned up many times. V usage is TRBV20-1 and J usage is TRBJ2-1, with TRBD2 matching 7 bases. Germline CDR1 reads DFQATT; CDR2 reads SNEGSKA (reference sequence). CDR3 length: 11 residues. The DNA of the CDR3 is TGCGGGACCGGGACTAATCATGAGCAGTTCTTC. Translated, it gives CGTGTNHEQFF.

This clonotype was recorded many times. This chain joins TRBV15 and TRBJ2-5; a weak D match, TRBD1 (5 bases). Germline V gene data show CDR1 as LNHNV and CDR2 as YYDKDF (reference sequence). The CDR3 sequence is 14 residues long. Trimming left V 6 bases short and J 6 bases short, with 17 bases between. This CDR3 is CATSPRQGLKTQYF. In DNA form, the CDR3 reads TGTGCCACCAGTCCCCGGCAGGGTTTAAAGACCCAGTACTTC.

This clonotype was detected only a few times. The chain couples TRBV5-1 to TRBJ1-1; D remains unclear. Trimming shortened V by 5 bases and J by 0 bases, and 11 bases separated the two germline ends. This CDR3 is 14 amino acids long. The germline gives CDR1 SGHRS, CDR2 YFSETQ. CDR3 loop: CASRKEGLNTEAFF. The CDR3 nucleotides are TGCGCCAGCAGGAAAGAGGGATTGAACACTGAAGCTTTCTTT.

The V gene is TRBV4-3, the J gene TRBJ2-3; D might be TRBD1 (5 bases). The germline V gene has CDR1 LGHNA and CDR2 YSLEER. CDR3 length: 15 residues. Trimming took 0 bases from V and 6 from J, leaving 13 bases between them. The CDR3, as DNA: TGCGCCAGCAGCCAAGACGCAGGGTCAGCGGATACGCAGTATTTT. It is translated as CASSQDAGSADTQYF.

This clonotype was seen only a few times. V gene TRBV6-5 combines with J gene TRBJ2-7; D possibly corresponds to TRBD1 (5 bases). Trimming removed 2 bases at V and 2 bases at J, with 13 bases between. This CDR3 has 15 amino acids. Per the germline V gene, CDR1 is MNHEY and CDR2 is SVGAGI. DNA for the CDR3: TGTGCCAGCAGTTACCTTCCCGACAGAACCTACGAGCAGTACTTC. Protein sequence: CASSYLPDRTYEQYF.

In this sample, this clonotype turned up many times. The V call is TRBV28, the J call TRBJ1-2; no reliable D call. Trimming pared 6 bases from V and 8 bases from J, leaving 13 bases between. The germline V gene has CDR1 MDHEN and CDR2 SYDVKM. The CDR3 loop spans 12 amino acids. CDR3 region: CASRAGRKGYTF. The CDR3 DNA follows: TGTGCCAGCAGGGCCGGGCGGAAGGGCTACACCTTC.

This clonotype appeared many times. The chain joins TRBV9 to TRBJ1-4; TRBD1 agrees at 10 bases. Germline V gene data show CDR1 as SGDLS and CDR2 as YYNGEE. With V trimmed by 6 bases and J by 8 bases, 7 bases remained unmatched. This CDR3 contains 14 residues. The CDR3 bases are TGTGCCAGCACCTCCGGGACAGGGGTAGAAAAACTGTTTTTT. This sequence encodes CASTSGTGVEKLFF.

This clonotype has at least ten counts. V and J are TRBV7-9 and TRBJ2-7; no clear D. The CDR3 contains 12 residues. Germline CDR1 SEHNR, CDR2 FQNEAQ (reference sequence). The V end lost 6 bases, the J end lost 4 bases, and 10 bases lay between the germline ends. The CDR3 DNA follows: TGTGCCAGCAGTTTTAGTCCTTACGAGCAGTACTTC. This codes for CASSFSPYEQYF. The full variable domain, rest sourced from reference TRBV7-9 and TRBJ2-7, is DTGVSQNPRHKITKRGQNVTFRCDPISEHNRLYWYRQTLGQGPEFLTYFQNEAQLEKSRLLSDRFSAERPKGSFSTLEIQRTEQGDSAMYLCASSFSPYEQYFGPGTRLTVT.

This clonotype occurred many times. V is TRBV5-1 and J is TRBJ2-6; the D gene is possibly TRBD1 (5 bases). The germline V gene encodes CDR1 SGHRS and CDR2 YFSETQ. V shed 0 bases and J shed 0 bases, with 13 bases lying between them. This CDR3 has 18 residues. The CDR3 is CASSLGRGLNSGANVLTF. CDR3 in DNA: TGCGCCAGCAGCTTGGGAAGGGGCTTAAACTCTGGGGCCAACGTCCTGACTTTC.

This clonotype was counted ten times or more. The V gene is TRBV20-1, the J gene TRBJ2-5; D is ambiguous. Germline loops: CDR1 DFQATT, CDR2 SNEGSKA (reference sequence). This CDR3 is built from 14 residues. Trimming took 0 bases from V and 5 from J, leaving 13 bases between them. The chain's CDR3 is CSARDRPSYETQYF. In nucleotides, the CDR3 is TGCAGTGCTAGAGATCGACCTTCTTACGAGACCCAGTACTTC.

Remarks on this clonotype: Since a much larger clone is just one base distant, this may be a read error. The chain combines TRBV7-2 with TRBJ2-7; D is ambiguous. CDR3 length: 16 residues. V lost 3 bases, J lost 6 bases, and 21 bases lay in between. Germline CDR1 and CDR2: SGHTA and FQGNSA. The CDR3, as DNA: TGTGCCAGCAGCTTCAGAGACGTTGCGTATTTGGGCGAGCAGTACTTC. It encodes CASSFRDVAYLGEQYF.

This clonotype was seen at least ten times. The chain is built from TRBV7-9 and TRBJ1-1; D is uncertain. V shed 4 bases and J shed 1 base, with 13 bases lying between them. CDR3 length: 15 residues. The germline CDR1 and CDR2 sequences are SEHNR and FQNEAQ (reference sequence). CDR3: CASSSTTVRNTEAFF. For the CDR3, the DNA is TGTGCCAGCAGCTCCACGACTGTGCGGAACACTGAAGCTTTCTTT.

The table lists this clonotype with many counts. The chain joins TRBV20-1 to TRBJ2-7; TRBD2 matches at 10 bases. CDR1 is DFQATT and CDR2 is SNEGSKA in the germline V gene (reference sequence). Trimming removed 5 bases from V and 3 bases from J; junction bases left unmatched: 4. This CDR3 region has 13 residues. The CDR3 DNA sequence: TGCAGTGCTCTTCTAGCGGGAGTCTACGAGCAGTACTTC. Translation gives CSALLAGVYEQYF.

This clonotype was detected only a few times. V is TRBV18 and J is TRBJ2-3; D ambiguous. In germline, CDR1 is KGHSH, CDR2 LQKENI. The CDR3 has 12 amino acids. Trimming shortened V by 3 bases and J by 4 bases, and 5 bases separated the two germline ends. The CDR3 DNA sequence: TGTGCCAGCTCACCCCTCCCAGATACGCAGTATTTT. Its translation is CASSPLPDTQYF.